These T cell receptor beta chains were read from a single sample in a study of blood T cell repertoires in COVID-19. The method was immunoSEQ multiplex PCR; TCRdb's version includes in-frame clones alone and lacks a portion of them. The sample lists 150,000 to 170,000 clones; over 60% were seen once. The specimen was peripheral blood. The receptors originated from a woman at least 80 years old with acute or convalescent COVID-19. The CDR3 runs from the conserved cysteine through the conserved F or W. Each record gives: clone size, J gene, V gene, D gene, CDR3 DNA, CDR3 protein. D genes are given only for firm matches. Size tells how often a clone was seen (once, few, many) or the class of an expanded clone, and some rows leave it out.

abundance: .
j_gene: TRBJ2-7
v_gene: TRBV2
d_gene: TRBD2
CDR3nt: TGTGCCACACAATCGGGAGGGATCGGCTACGAGCAGTACTTC
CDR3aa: CATQSGGIGYEQYF

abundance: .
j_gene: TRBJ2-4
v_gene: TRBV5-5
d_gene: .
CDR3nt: TGTGCCAGCAGCTTGGACGGATGGACAGCAGTCACCAAAAACATTCAGTACTTC
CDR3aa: CASSLDGWTAVTKNIQYF

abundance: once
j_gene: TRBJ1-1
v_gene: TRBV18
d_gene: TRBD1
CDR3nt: TGTGCCAGCTCAGCGACAGGGCGCACTGAAGCTTTCTTT
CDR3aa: CASSATGRTEAFF

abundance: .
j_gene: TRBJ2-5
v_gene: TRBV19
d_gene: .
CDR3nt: TGTGCCAGTAGTACCCACGGACAGACCCAAGAGACCCAGTACTTC
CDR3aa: CASSTHGQTQETQYF

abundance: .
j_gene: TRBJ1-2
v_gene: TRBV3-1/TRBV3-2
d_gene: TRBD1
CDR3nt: TGTGCCAGCAACCTCAATTCAGGGGGCGCGGATGGCTACACCTTC
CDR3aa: CASNLNSGGADGYTF

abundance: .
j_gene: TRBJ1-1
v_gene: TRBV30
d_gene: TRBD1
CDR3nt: TGTGCCTGGGGGACAGGGGGTGGGACTGAAGCTTTCTTT
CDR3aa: CAWGTGGGTEAFF

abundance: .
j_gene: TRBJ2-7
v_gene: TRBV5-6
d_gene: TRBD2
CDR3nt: TGTGCCAGCAGCTGGGGGCTAGCGGGAGTGGCTCCCTTTCCTAATGAGCAGTACTTC
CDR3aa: CASSWGLAGVAPFPNEQYF

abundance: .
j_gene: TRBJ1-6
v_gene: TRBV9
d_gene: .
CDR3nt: TGTGCCAGCAGCGCCAGGGGAGGGGCGTTAAATTCACCCCTCCACTTT
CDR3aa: CASSARGGALNSPLHF

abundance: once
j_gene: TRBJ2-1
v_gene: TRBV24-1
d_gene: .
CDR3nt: TGTGCCACCAGTGAAGACTCGACTAGTGCTGAGCAGTTCTTC
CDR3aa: CATSEDSTSAEQFF

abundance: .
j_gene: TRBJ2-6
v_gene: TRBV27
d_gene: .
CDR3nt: TGTGCCACGTCCGACAGCACCTCTGGGGCCAACGTCCTGACTTTC
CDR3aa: CATSDSTSGANVLTF

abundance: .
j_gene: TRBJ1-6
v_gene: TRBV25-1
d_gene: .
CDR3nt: TGTGCCAGCAGTGATGCTATGACCTATAATTCACCCCTCCACTTT
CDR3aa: CASSDAMTYNSPLHF

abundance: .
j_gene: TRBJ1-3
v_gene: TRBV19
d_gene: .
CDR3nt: TGTGCCAGTAGTATCGTATTTACAGGTTCTGGAAACACCATATATTTT
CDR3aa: CASSIVFTGSGNTIYF

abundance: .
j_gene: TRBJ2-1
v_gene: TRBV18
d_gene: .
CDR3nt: TGTGCCAGCTCACCTTACGAGACTTTGCACAATGAGCAGTTCTTC
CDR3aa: CASSPYETLHNEQFF

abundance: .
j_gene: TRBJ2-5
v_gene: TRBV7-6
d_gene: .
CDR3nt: TGTGCCAGCAGCCCAGTGATTCAAGAGACCCAGTACTTC
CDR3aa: CASSPVIQETQYF

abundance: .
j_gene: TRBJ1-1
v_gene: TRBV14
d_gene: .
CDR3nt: TGTGCCAGCAGCCAAGATCGCGGGGTCGCTTTCTTT
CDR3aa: CASSQDRGVAFF

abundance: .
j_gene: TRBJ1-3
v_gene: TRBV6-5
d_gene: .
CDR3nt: TGTGCCAGCAGTTACACTTTGACAGGCGGGGGAAACACCATATATTTT
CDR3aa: CASSYTLTGGGNTIYF

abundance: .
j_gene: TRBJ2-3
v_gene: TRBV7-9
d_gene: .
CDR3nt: TGTGCCAGCAATCTCCAGGGGAGTGTGACAGATACGCAGTATTTT
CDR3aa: CASNLQGSVTDTQYF

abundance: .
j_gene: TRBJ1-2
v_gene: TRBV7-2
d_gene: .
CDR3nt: TGTGCCAGCAGCTTAGGCGGTTCCGCGAATGGCTACACCTTC
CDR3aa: CASSLGGSANGYTF

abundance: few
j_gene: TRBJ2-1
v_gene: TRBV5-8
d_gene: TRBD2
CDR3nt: TGTGCCAGCAGCTTGGGACTAGCGGGAGGGTCGGGGGATGAGCAGTTCTTC
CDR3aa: CASSLGLAGGSGDEQFF

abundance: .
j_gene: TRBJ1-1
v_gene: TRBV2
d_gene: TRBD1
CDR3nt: TGTGCCAGCAAGACAGGGGCGAAGACTGAAGCTTTCTTT
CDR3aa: CASKTGAKTEAFF

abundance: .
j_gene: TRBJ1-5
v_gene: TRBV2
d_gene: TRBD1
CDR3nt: TGTGCCAGCAGTTATGCGGGACAGACTAGCAATCAGCCCCAGCATTTT
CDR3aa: CASSYAGQTSNQPQHF

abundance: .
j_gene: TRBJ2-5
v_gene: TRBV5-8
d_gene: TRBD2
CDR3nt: TGTGCCAGCAGCTTGTGGGCTAGCGGCCCCCTGGGGGAGACCCAGTACTTC
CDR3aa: CASSLWASGPLGETQYF

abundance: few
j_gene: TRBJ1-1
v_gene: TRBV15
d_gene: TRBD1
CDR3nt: TGTGCCACCAGCAGAGATAAGGTCAGGGGGCTCACTGAAGCTTTCTTT
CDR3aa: CATSRDKVRGLTEAFF

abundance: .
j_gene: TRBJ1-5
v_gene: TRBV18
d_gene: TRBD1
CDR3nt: TGTGCCAGCTCGGTTTCCGGGACAGGGGCTGGTCAGCCCCAGCATTTT
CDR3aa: CASSVSGTGAGQPQHF

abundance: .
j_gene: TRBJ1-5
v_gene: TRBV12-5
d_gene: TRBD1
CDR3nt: TGTGCTAGTGGCGCCGGGGAGGGGACAGGGGACTATAGCAATCAGCCCCAGCATTTT
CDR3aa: CASGAGEGTGDYSNQPQHF

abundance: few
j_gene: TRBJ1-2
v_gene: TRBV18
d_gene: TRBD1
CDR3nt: TGTGCCAGCTCACCAAATACAGGGGAAGGCTACACCTTC
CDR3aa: CASSPNTGEGYTF

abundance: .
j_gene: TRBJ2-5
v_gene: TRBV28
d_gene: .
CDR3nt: TGTGCCAGCAGTGACGAAAGGACAGACCAAGAGACCCAGTACTTC
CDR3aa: CASSDERTDQETQYF

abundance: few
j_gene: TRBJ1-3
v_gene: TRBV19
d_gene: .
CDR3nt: TGTGCCAGTAGCCGCAGGATCAGAAACACCATATATTTT
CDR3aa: CASSRRIRNTIYF

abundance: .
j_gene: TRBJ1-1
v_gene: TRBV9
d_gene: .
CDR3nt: TGTGCCAGCAGCGTTCAGGGAGGCGGCTACACTGAAGCTTTCTTT
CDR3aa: CASSVQGGGYTEAFF

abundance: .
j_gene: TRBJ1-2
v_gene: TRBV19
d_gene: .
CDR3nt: TGTGCCAGTAGTATTTCCCCGGGTGGCTATGGCTACACCTTC
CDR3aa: CASSISPGGYGYTF

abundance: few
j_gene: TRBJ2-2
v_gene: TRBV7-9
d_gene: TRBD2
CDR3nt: TGTGCCAGCAGCTTAGGACTAGCGGGAGATATCGGGGAGCTGTTTTTT
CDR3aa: CASSLGLAGDIGELFF

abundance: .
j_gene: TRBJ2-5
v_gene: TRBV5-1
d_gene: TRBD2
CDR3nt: TGCGCCAGCAGCTTGTCCCGCTTTAATAGCGGGGGAGATAAAGAGACCCAGTACTTC
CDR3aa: CASSLSRFNSGGDKETQYF

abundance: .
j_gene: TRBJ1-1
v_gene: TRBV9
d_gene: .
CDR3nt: TGTGCCAGCAGCGTAGTGTTTGACTCTGAAGCTTTCTTT
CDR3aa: CASSVVFDSEAFF

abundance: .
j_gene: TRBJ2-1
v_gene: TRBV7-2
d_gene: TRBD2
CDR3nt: TGTGCCAGCAGCTCCCCCGGGACTAGTAATGAGCAGTTCTTC
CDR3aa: CASSSPGTSNEQFF

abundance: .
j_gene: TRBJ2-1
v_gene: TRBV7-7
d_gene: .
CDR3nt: TGTGCCAGCAGCACAACTGGAGGGCCCAGCAATGAGCAGTTCTTC
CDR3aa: CASSTTGGPSNEQFF

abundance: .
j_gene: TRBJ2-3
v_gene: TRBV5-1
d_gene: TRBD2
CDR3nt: TGCGCCAGCAGCTTGCGGGAGCGGGGGGCCCGCCTGATAGATACGCAGTATTTT
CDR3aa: CASSLRERGARLIDTQYF

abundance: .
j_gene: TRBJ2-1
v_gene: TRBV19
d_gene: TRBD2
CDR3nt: TGTGCCAGTAGTATGGTAGCGGGGGACAATGAGCAGTTCTTC
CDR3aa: CASSMVAGDNEQFF

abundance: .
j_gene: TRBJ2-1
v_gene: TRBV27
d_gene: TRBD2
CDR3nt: TGTGCCAGCAGTTTGCGGGATACTAGCGGGAGGGCCTTTGAGCAGTTCTTC
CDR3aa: CASSLRDTSGRAFEQFF

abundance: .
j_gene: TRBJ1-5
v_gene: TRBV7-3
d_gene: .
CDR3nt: TGTGCCAGCAGTTATCCGGTGAATGATAGCAATCAGCCCCAGCATTTT
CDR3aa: CASSYPVNDSNQPQHF

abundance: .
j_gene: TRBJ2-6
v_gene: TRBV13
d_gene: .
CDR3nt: TGTGCCAGCACCGAAGAGGACTCTGGGGCCAACGTCCTGACTTTC
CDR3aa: CASTEEDSGANVLTF

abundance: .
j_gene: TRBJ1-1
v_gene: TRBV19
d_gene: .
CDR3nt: TGTGCCAGTAGTATGGCAGGCGGCGCGGGTGAAGCTTTCTTT
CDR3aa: CASSMAGGAGEAFF

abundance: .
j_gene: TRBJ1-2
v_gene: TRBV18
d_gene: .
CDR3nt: TGTGCCAGCTCACCGGTATTCAGGGTTCCTTATGGCTACACCTTC
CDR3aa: CASSPVFRVPYGYTF

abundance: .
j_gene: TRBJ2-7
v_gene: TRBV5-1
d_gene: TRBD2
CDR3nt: TGCGCCAGCAGCTCTAGCGGGGATACCTACGAGCAGTACTTC
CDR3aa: CASSSSGDTYEQYF

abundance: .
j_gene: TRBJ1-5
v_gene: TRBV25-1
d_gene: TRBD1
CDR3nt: TGTGCCAGCAAGCGGGGGACAGGGGTTTCGCCCCAGCATTTT
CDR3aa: CASKRGTGVSPQHF

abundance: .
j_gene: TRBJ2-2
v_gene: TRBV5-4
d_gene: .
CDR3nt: TGTGCCAGCAGCTTGCCAGTAAACACCGGGGAGCTGTTTTTT
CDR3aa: CASSLPVNTGELFF

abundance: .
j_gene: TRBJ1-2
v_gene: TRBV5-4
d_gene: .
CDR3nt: TGTGCCAGCAGCAGAAGCTCCGGGACACTAAGTGGCTACACCTTC
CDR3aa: CASSRSSGTLSGYTF

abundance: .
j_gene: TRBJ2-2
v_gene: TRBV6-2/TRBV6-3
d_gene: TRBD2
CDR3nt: TGTGCCAGCAGTCCACAACGCGGGGGGTCGGCGAACACCGGGGAGCTGTTTTTT
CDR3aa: CASSPQRGGSANTGELFF